This TCR beta chain was identified during a study of T cells in Graves' hyperthyroidism and ophthalmopathy. This CDR3 has 17 residues. Looked up from germline, CDR1 is MNHNS and CDR2 is SASEGT. The V end was cut by 3 bases, the J end by 0 bases, with 17 bases between. Used for diagnoses were clinical symptoms, serum thyroxine and TRAb, thyroid ultrasound and orbital computed tomography. This clonotype was counted many times. The investigators amplified TCR beta CDR3 regions from RNA transcripts. The HTBI set primed first-round TCR CDR3 RT-PCR. From the multiplex PCR reads, TCRdb called clonotypes with MiXCR, one entry per CDR3 protein. The table lists 650,000 to 850,000 distinct CDR3 sequences, approximately 19% of them singletons.

What was sequenced was blood. This rearrangement joins TRBV6-1 to TRBJ1-1; D perhaps matches TRBD1 (6 bases). This clonotype was sampled from a woman aged 45-59 years with Graves' hyperthyroidism that later progressed to Graves' ophthalmopathy. CDR3 nucleotide sequence: TGTGCCAGCAGTGAGGTTCTCTTCGGGGGCCTGAACACTGAAGCTTTCTTT. Its protein is CASSEVLFGGLNTEAFF.